Given below is one T cell receptor beta chain in context. Its target is unknown. The sample is drawn from a study of shared clonotypes between healthy human individuals. Study details: Researchers drew samples from two women and a few men aged 18 to 49. CD8 memory received one plate per donor, CD8 naive two, CD4 memory three and CD4 naive three. Broader study findings: Collection of samples was limited to blood; tissue repertoires likely differ.

Researchers ran the assay at a deep level. Generated by immunoSEQ multiplex PCR, the TCRdb table keeps only in-frame clones and is missing some. The profile covers 100,000 to 120,000 clones, with over 65% appearing a single time and approximately 25% taken by the ten largest. The CDR3 has 12 residues. Looked up from germline, CDR1 is SGHNT and CDR2 is YYREEE (reference sequence). Trimming pared 4 bases from V and 6 bases from J, leaving 7 bases between. The gene calls are TRBV5-4 and TRBJ2-2, with no clear D. The clonotype was recovered from a woman in her thirties in good health. The sample consisted of memory CD8+ T cells sorted from blood. Indicated subset: CD45RO+ cells pooled with CCR7-negative TemRA cells. For the CDR3, the DNA is TGTGCCAGCAGCACAAGCCCCGGGGAGCTGTTTTTT. This gives the protein CASSTSPGELFF.